This entry lists 14 T cell receptor beta chains sequenced from one sample in a study of blood T cells in healthy people across ages. Primers used in a second PCR of roughly 6 to 12 cycles were a sample-barcoded 5' primer and a J-beta primer mix. TCRdb re-derived calls from the 5' RACE reads in MiXCR, one entry per CDR3 protein. The table shows about 620,000 distinct CDR3 sequences, with around 52% occurring only once. Specimen: blood. These receptors all stem from a woman aged 80 or over in good health.

Only one count was recorded for this clonotype. This sequence joins TRBV29-1 and TRBJ2-7; weak D call: TRBD1 (6 bases). V was clipped by 4 bases and J by 1 base, with 8 bases between them. CDR1 SQVTM and CDR2 ANQGSEA come from the germline V gene. The CDR3 spans 12 residues. The CDR3 protein is CSVAGTSYEQYF. For the CDR3, the DNA is TGCAGCGTTGCCGGGACATCCTACGAGCAGTACTTC.

Remarks on this clonotype: A much larger clone sits a single nucleotide away, making a read error possible. The genes are TRBV7-2 and TRBJ1-2; TRBD1 is a possible D gene (6 bases). CDR3 length: 13 residues. V shed 5 bases and J shed 3 bases, with 10 bases lying between them. Germline CDR1 SGHTA, CDR2 FQGNSA. CDR3 amino acids: CASSPWTDYGYTF. The CDR3 coding sequence is TGTGCCAGCAGCCCATGGACAGACTATGGCTACACCTTC.

This sequence joins TRBV28 and TRBJ2-1, with a tentative D call TRBD2 (5 bases). Trimming removed 5 bases at V and 0 bases at J, with 14 bases between. The CDR3 is 16 amino acids. Germline V gene data show CDR1 as MDHEN and CDR2 as SYDVKM. CDR3 sequence: CASSALTGNSYNEQFF. CDR3 bases: TGTGCCAGCAGTGCCCTTACCGGGAACTCCTACAATGAGCAGTTCTTC.

CDR3 nucleotide sequence: TGTGCCAGCAGTGAAACAGGGGTTGGCAGCAATGAGCAGTTCTTC. Its translation is CASSETGVGSNEQFF. J is TRBJ2-1 and V is TRBV2; 7 bases align to TRBD1. With V trimmed by 2 bases and J by 6 bases, 7 bases remained unmatched. This CDR3 has 15 residues. CDR1 is SNHLY, CDR2 FYNNEI, per germline.

This clonotype was seen repeatedly, ten times or more. The chain couples TRBV20-1 to TRBJ2-3; 11 nucleotides agree with TRBD2. Germline CDR1 DFQATT, CDR2 SNEGSKA (reference sequence). With 6 bases clipped from V and 5 bases from J, the junction kept 10 bases outside the gene matches. This CDR3 has 15 amino acids. CDR3 sequence (DNA): TGCAGTGCGACCCTCACTAGCGGGGGTGGAGATACGCAGTATTTT. It encodes CSATLTSGGGDTQYF.

The CDR3 protein is CASSLHRSGGETQYF. The CDR3 coding sequence is TGTGCCAGCAGCCTCCACCGCTCAGGGGGAGAGACCCAGTACTTC. V is TRBV11-2 and J is TRBJ2-5, with 7 nucleotides matching TRBD1. This CDR3 is built from 15 residues. Germline CDR1 is SGHAT and CDR2 is FQNNGV. J gave up 4 bases and V 5 bases, and 10 bases lay outside the gene matches.

This chain links TRBV20-1 with TRBJ2-7; TRBD2 agrees at 7 bases. The trim removed 2 bases at V and 7 bases at J, leaving 8 bases unmatched. Germline V lookup: CDR1 DFQATT, CDR2 SNEGSKA (reference sequence). CDR3 length equals 13 residues. Written as DNA, the CDR3 is TGCAGTGCTAGAAGCGGGGCAGGGCGTGAGCAGTACTTC. This codes for CSARSGAGREQYF.

About this clonotype: This could be a read error, since a much larger clone is one nucleotide away. The chain links TRBV5-5 to TRBJ2-1; 9 nucleotides line up with TRBD2. CDR1 and CDR2 from the germline V gene are SGHKS and YYEKEE (reference sequence). Unmatched junction bases numbered 8, after V lost 2 bases and J lost 5 bases. The CDR3 has 16 amino acids. The CDR3 sequence: CASSLQPAGGNNEQFF. CDR3 sequence (DNA): TGTGCCAGCAGCTTACAACCAGCGGGGGGTAACAATGAGCAGTTCTTC. The full variable domain, its missing parts supplied by reference TRBV5-5 and TRBJ2-1, is DAGVTQSPTHLIKTRGQQVTLRCSPISGHKSVSWYQQVLGQGPQFIFQYYEKEERGRGNFPDRFSARQFPNYSSELNVNALLLGDSALYLCASSLQPAGGNNEQFFGPGTRLTVL.

This clonotype was recorded many times. J is TRBJ2-4 and V is TRBV20-1; TRBD1 aligns across 11 bases. This CDR3 contains 15 residues. Germline values: CDR1 DFQATT, CDR2 SNEGSKA (reference sequence). The ends lost 5 bases at V and 3 bases at J; junction bases unmatched: 6. CDR3 in amino acids: CSAEGTGGDKNIQYF. Written as DNA, the CDR3 is TGCAGTGCTGAGGGGACAGGGGGGGACAAAAACATTCAGTACTTC.

This clonotype was seen a few times. The V and J genes are TRBV28 and TRBJ2-5; D is possibly TRBD1 or TRBD2 (6 bases each). Trimming stripped 2 bases from V and 11 bases from J, with 21 bases between. Per germline, CDR1 MDHEN and CDR2 SYDVKM. This CDR3 has 15 residues. CDR3 sequence reads: CASSLGGSGAFEQYF. The CDR3 coding sequence is TGTGCCAGCAGTTTAGGGGGGTCGGGGGCATTTGAGCAGTACTTC.

As to this clonotype: This may come from a read error, since a much larger clone is one base off. J is TRBJ2-7 and V is TRBV28, with 9 bases lining up with TRBD2. V dropped 11 bases and J dropped 4; count of bases not matched to a gene: 12. CDR3 size: 14 residues. The germline V gene encodes CDR1 MDHEN and CDR2 SYDVKM. Here the CDR3 reads CACRWGLAGYEQYF. Written as DNA, the CDR3 is TGTGCCTGCCGGTGGGGACTAGCAGGATACGAGCAGTACTTC.

Worth noting for this clonotype: A read error is possible here, since a much larger clone lies one base away. The chain joins TRBV20-1 to TRBJ2-5; 8 positions agree with TRBD2. The CDR3 sequence is 11 residues long. The germline V gene has CDR1 DFQATT and CDR2 SNEGSKA (reference sequence). The V and J ends lost 6 bases and 11 bases, in that order; junction bases with no gene match: 8. The CDR3 coding sequence is TGCAGTGCAGAACTAGCGGAGAAGCAGTACTTC. This gives the protein CSAELAEKQYF.

As concerns this clonotype: It may be a read error: a sequence one base away is much more abundant. The rearrangement links TRBV20-1 to TRBJ2-7, with 7 bases fitting TRBD2. The J call may be wrong; the DNA end is better matched by TRBJ2-4. Germline assignment: CDR1 DFQATT and CDR2 SNEGSKA (reference sequence). This CDR3 has 15 residues. The DNA for the CDR3 is TGCAGTGCTAAGGATCCCCGACTAGCCAAAGACATTCAGTACTTC. As protein: CSAKDPRLAKDIQYF.

The CDR3 coding sequence is TGCAGCGTTGATACGGGGGGGTCCTACGAGCAGTACTTC. Protein product: CSVDTGGSYEQYF. The chain links TRBV29-1 to TRBJ2-7; 8 bases are shared with TRBD2. V lost 3 bases and J lost 1; bases outside the gene matches: 2. Germline V gives CDR1 SQVTM, CDR2 ANQGSEA. This CDR3 is 13 amino acids long.